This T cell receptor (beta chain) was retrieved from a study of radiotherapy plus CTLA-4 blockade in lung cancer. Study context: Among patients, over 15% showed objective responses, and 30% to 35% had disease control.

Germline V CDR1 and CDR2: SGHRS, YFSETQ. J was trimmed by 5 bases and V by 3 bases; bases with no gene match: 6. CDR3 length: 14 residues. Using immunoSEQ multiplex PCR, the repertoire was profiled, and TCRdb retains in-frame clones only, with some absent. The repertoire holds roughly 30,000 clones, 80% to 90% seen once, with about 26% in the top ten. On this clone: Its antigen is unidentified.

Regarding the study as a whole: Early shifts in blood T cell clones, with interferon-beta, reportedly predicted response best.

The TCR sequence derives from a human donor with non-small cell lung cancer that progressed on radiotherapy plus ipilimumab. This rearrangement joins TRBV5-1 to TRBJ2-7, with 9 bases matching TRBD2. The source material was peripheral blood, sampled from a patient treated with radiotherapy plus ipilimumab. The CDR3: CASSYGAGGNEQYF. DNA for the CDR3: TGCGCCAGCAGCTACGGAGCGGGGGGTAACGAGCAGTACTTC.